The 3 T cell receptor beta chains given below trace back to one sample, sequenced in a study of cytomegalovirus exposure and HLA in healthy donors. Amplification used 60 Vbeta primers and 13 Jbeta primers. The assay was immunoSEQ multiplex PCR, and TCRdb's table has in-frame clones only and misses some. The data hold 90,000 or so clones, with about 80% observed a single time. The sequenced sample consisted of PBMCs. The source is a female donor in good health and CMV-seronegative.

V gene TRBV27 combines with J gene TRBJ1-2; tentative D call: TRBD1 (6 bases). This CDR3 has 13 amino acids. Germline V lookup: CDR1 MNHEY, CDR2 SMNVEV (reference sequence). Trimming pared 4 bases from V and 8 bases from J, leaving 14 bases between. The CDR3 is CASSSQGRWGYTF. CDR3 bases: TGTGCCAGCAGTTCCCAGGGGCGGTGGGGCTACACCTTC.

As regards this clone: One junction end disagrees with the germline gene, perhaps due to a read error. J is TRBJ2-3 and V is TRBV5-4; 8 nucleotides agree with TRBD2. Germline values: CDR1 SGHNT, CDR2 YYREEE (reference sequence). This CDR3 has 17 residues. In nucleotides, the CDR3 is TGTGCCAGCAGCCCGGGCAGCGGGGGACTTAAAACAGATGCGCAGTATTTT. Its translation is CASSPGSGGLKTDAQYF. The complete variable domain, with remaining parts taken from reference TRBV5-4 and TRBJ2-3, reads ETGVTQSPTHLIKTRGQQVTLRCSSQSGHNTVSWYQQALGQGPQFIFQYYREEENGRGNFPPRFSGLQFPNYSSELNVNALELDDSALYLCASSPGSGGLKTDAQYFGPGTRLTVL.

The sample holds a few counts of this clone. V gene TRBV6-5 combines with J gene TRBJ1-5; D is unresolved. This CDR3 contains 15 residues. V shed 6 bases and J shed 5 bases, with 17 bases lying between them. The germline CDR1 and CDR2 sequences are MNHEY and SVGAGI. DNA of the CDR3: TGTGCCAGCAGACCCAAGTGGGCAGGCGATCAGCCCCAGCATTTT. Translation gives CASRPKWAGDQPQHF.